The 14 T cell receptor beta chains in this list originate from one sample, sequenced in a study of blood T cell repertoires in COVID-19. Clones were sequenced by immunoSEQ multiplex PCR, and TCRdb holds only the in-frame ones, with some missing. The sample consists of about 71,000 clones, about 87% of them appearing once. Sequenced sample: peripheral blood. The source of these receptors is a human donor in a cohort sampled during active COVID-19.

The sample holds one count of this clone. This rearrangement joins TRBV2 to TRBJ2-3; 9 nucleotides agree with TRBD2. This CDR3 is 17 amino acids long. Unmatched junction bases numbered 8, after V lost 0 bases and J lost 4 bases. Germline V lookup: CDR1 SNHLY, CDR2 FYNNEI. The CDR3 nucleotides are TGTGCCAGCAGTGAAGCTAGCGGGAGTGCTAGGGCAGATACGCAGTATTTT. Protein: CASSEASGSARADTQYF.

The chain is built from TRBV7-9 and TRBJ2-3, with 15 nucleotides matching TRBD2. The CDR3 totals 17 residues. Germline V lookup: CDR1 SEHNR, CDR2 FQNEAQ (reference sequence). V gave up 5 bases and J gave up 3 bases; unmatched junction bases: 6. The CDR3, as DNA: TGTGCCAGCAGCAGTGGACTAGCGGGAGGGCGAACAGATACGCAGTATTTT. Translated: CASSSGLAGGRTDTQYF.

This chain connects TRBV7-2 to TRBJ2-3; TRBD2 matches 10 bases. V lost 5 bases to trimming and J lost 6 bases; unmatched junction nucleotides: 17. This CDR3 is built from 18 residues. CDR1 SGHTA and CDR2 FQGNSA come from the germline V gene. The CDR3 coding sequence is TGTGCCAGCAGCCGCCAGACGCCTAGCGGGGGAGTGCAGGATACGCAGTATTTT. This translates into CASSRQTPSGGVQDTQYF.

The V call is TRBV28, the J call TRBJ2-7, with D possibly TRBD2 on 6 matching bases. CDR1 and CDR2 (germline): MDHEN, SYDVKM. V lost 7 bases and J 0 bases, leaving 13 bases between the germline ends. This CDR3 contains 14 residues. The CDR3 nucleotides are TGTGCCAGCACTGGGGACTCTTTCTCCTACGAGCAGTACTTC. It is translated as CASTGDSFSYEQYF. The full variable domain, in which reference TRBV28 and TRBJ2-7 provide the parts outside the CDR3, is DVKVTQSSRYLVKRTGEKVFLECVQDMDHENMFWYRQDPGLGLRLIYFSYDVKMKEKGDIPEGYSVSREKKERFSLILESASTNQTSMYLCASTGDSFSYEQYFGPGTRLTVT.

The chain employs TRBV7-8 and TRBJ1-2; no definite D call. V lost 3 bases to trimming and J lost 7 bases, with 12 bases between them. The CDR3 is 13 residues long. CDR1 is SGHVS and CDR2 is FQNEAQ in the germline V gene. The CDR3 reads CASSLYTGSGYTF. As DNA, the CDR3 is TGTGCCAGCAGCTTGTACACCGGGAGTGGCTACACCTTC.

This chain connects TRBV25-1 to TRBJ2-2, with TRBD1 as a possible D gene (5 bases). V was shortened by 5 bases and J by 2 bases, with 9 bases between the two germline ends. From germline, CDR1 is MGHDK and CDR2 SYGVNS. This CDR3 contains 14 residues. The CDR3 coding sequence is TGTGCCAGCAGTTCAGGGATTAACACCGGGGAGCTGTTTTTT. Translation gives CASSSGINTGELFF.

The chain couples TRBV23-1 to TRBJ1-6, with D unresolved. TRBV23-1 is classed as an ORF, of uncertain function. The CDR3 extends over 12 amino acids. Trimming cost V 0 bases and J 14 bases, with 8 bases left between them. The CDR3 bases are TGCGCCAGCAGTCAATCTTACCGCGCCCTCCACTTT. Encoded protein: CASSQSYRALHF.

The chain links TRBV6-1 to TRBJ2-3, with 8 bases that match TRBD2. J lost 5 bases, V lost 1 base, and 5 bases had no gene match. This CDR3 is 15 amino acids long. Germline CDR1 is MNHNS and CDR2 is SASEGT. CDR3 residues: CASSEGAGGVDTQYF. CDR3 nucleotides: TGTGCCAGCAGTGAAGGGGCGGGAGGCGTAGATACGCAGTATTTT.

V gene TRBV7-8 combines with J gene TRBJ2-1; 7 bases map to TRBD1. This CDR3 region has 15 residues. The V segment lost 3 bases and the J segment 6 bases; nucleotides outside the gene matches: 8. Germline V lookup: CDR1 SGHVS, CDR2 FQNEAQ. The CDR3 here is CASSFRDSPINEQFF. The CDR3 DNA reads TGTGCCAGCAGCTTCCGGGACAGCCCCATCAATGAGCAGTTCTTC.

The rearrangement links TRBV10-3 to TRBJ2-7; possible D gene TRBD1, 5 bases. Germline assignment: CDR1 ENHRY and CDR2 SYGVKD. Between the trimmed V and J ends, which lost 4 bases and 2 bases, there was a span of 9 bases. The CDR3 runs to 13 residues. The CDR3 nucleotides read TGTGCCATCAGTGGGGGCGGTACCTACGAGCAGTACTTC. Translating gives CAISGGGTYEQYF.

The chain carries TRBV6-5 and TRBJ1-2; a weak D match, TRBD1 (6 bases). Trimming cost V 6 bases and J 9 bases, with 17 bases left between them. Germline V gene data show CDR1 as MNHEY and CDR2 as SVGAGI. The CDR3 consists of 13 residues. The CDR3 is CASSGDRLQSYTF. CDR3 nucleotide sequence: TGTGCCAGCAGCGGCGACAGGTTACAAAGCTACACCTTC.

The chain uses TRBV6-5 and TRBJ1-2, with 8 bases fitting TRBD1. The CDR3 runs to 14 residues. V dropped 6 bases and J dropped 4; count of bases not matched to a gene: 7. CDR1 and CDR2 from the germline V gene are MNHEY and SVGAGI. The CDR3 bases are TGTGCCAGCAGGGGGACAGGTTTTTTCTATGGCTACACCTTC. Translated: CASRGTGFFYGYTF.

The rearrangement links TRBV24-1 to TRBJ1-2, with 8 nucleotides matching TRBD1. Looked up from germline, CDR1 is KGHDR and CDR2 is SFDVKD. With 4 bases clipped from V and 3 bases from J, the junction kept 6 bases outside the gene matches. The CDR3 spans 15 residues. The CDR3 region is CATSEWTGNDYGYTF. CDR3 bases: TGTGCCACCAGTGAATGGACAGGGAACGACTATGGCTACACCTTC.

The rearrangement links TRBV13 to TRBJ1-2; perhaps TRBD1 as D (5 bases). The J call is doubtful: the DNA matches TRBJ2-5 better. Germline-derived CDR1 and CDR2 are PRHDT and FYEKMQ (reference sequence). The CDR3 covers 12 residues. CDR3 region: CASSPRQPAQYF. The CDR3 DNA sequence: TGTGCCAGCAGCCCAAGACAGCCTGCCCAGTACTTC.